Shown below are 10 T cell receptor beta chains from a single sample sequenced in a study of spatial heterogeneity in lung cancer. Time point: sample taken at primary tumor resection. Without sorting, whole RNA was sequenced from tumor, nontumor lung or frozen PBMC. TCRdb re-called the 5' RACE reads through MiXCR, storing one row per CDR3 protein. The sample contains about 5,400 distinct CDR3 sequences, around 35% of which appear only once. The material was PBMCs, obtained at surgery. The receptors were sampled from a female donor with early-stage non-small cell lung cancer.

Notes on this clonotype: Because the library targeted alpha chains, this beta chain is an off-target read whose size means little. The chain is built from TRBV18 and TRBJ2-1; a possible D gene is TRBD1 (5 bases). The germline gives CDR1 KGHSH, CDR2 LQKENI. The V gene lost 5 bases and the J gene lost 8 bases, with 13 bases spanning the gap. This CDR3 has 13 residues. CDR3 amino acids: CASSTTQGHEQFF. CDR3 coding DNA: TGTGCCAGCTCAACAACTCAGGGTCATGAGCAGTTCTTC. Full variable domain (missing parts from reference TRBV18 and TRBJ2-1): NAGVMQNPRHLVRRRGQEARLRCSPMKGHSHVYWYRQLPEEGLKFMVYLQKENIIDESGMPKERFSAEFPKEGPSILRIQQVVRGDSAAYFCASSTTQGHEQFFGPGTRLTVL.

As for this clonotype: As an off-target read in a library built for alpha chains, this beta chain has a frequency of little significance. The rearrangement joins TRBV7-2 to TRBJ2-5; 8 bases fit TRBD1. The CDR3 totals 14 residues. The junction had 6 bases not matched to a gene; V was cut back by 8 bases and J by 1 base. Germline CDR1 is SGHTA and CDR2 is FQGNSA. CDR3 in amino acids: CASGGQGLQETQYF. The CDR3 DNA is TGTGCCAGCGGAGGACAGGGCCTCCAAGAGACCCAGTACTTC.

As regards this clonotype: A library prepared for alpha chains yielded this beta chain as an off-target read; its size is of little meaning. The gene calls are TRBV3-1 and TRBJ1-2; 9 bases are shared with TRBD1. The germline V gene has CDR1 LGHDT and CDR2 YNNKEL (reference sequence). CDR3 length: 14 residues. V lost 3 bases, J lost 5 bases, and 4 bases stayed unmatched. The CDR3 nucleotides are TGTGCCAGCAGCCAGCTCGGGACAGGGTATGGCTACACCTTC. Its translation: CASSQLGTGYGYTF.

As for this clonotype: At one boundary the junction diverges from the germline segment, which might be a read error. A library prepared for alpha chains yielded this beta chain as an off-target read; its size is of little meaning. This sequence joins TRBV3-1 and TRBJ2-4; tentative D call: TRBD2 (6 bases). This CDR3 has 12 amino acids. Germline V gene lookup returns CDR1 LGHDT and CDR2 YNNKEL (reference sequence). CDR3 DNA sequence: TGTGCCAGCAGCCAAAGTGGGGGGACTCCCCTTTTC. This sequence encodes CASSQSGGTPLF.

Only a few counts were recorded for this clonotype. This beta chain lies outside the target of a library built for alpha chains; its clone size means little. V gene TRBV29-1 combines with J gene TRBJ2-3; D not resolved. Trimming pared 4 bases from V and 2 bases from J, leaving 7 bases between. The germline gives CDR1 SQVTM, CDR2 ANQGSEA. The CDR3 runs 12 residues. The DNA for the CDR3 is TGCAGCGTTGTCCAGGCCACAGATACGCAGTATTTT. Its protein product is CSVVQATDTQYF.

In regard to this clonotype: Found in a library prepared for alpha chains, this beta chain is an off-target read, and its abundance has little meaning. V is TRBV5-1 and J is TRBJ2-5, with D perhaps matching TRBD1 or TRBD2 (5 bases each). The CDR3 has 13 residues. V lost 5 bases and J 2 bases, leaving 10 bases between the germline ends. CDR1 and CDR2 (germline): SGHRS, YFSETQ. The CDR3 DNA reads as TGCGCCAGCAGAGGGACGGATCAAGAGACCCAGTACTTC. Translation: CASRGTDQETQYF.

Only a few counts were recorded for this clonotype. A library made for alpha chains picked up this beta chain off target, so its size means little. This CDR3 is CSARDGWASSYEQYF. The CDR3 bases are TGCAGTGCTAGAGATGGTTGGGCTAGCTCCTACGAGCAGTACTTC. The gene calls are TRBV20-1 and TRBJ2-7; D not resolved. The germline V gene has CDR1 DFQATT and CDR2 SNEGSKA (reference sequence). The V end was cut by 0 bases, the J end by 0 bases, with 12 bases between. The CDR3 runs to 15 residues.

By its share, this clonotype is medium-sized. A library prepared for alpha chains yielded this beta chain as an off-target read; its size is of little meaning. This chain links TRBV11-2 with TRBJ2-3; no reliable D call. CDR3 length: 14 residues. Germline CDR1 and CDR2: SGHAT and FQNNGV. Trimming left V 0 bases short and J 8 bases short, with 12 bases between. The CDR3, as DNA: TGTGCCAGCAGCTTAGAGGGAATTGGTGGTACGCAGTATTTT. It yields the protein CASSLEGIGGTQYF.

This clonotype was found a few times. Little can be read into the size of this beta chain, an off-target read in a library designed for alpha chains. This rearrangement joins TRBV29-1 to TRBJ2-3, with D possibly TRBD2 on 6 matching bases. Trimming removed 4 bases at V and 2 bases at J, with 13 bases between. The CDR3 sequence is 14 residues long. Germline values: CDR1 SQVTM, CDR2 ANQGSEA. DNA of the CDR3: TGCAGCGTTGCTCCGGGACTCTCCACAGATACGCAGTATTTT. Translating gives CSVAPGLSTDTQYF.

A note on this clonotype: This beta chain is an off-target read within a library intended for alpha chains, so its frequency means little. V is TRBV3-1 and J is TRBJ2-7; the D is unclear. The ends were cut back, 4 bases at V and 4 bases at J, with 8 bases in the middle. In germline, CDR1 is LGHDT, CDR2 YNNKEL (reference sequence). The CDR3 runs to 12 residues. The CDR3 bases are TGTGCCAGCAGCCCTGCAGGATACGAGCAGTACTTC. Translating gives CASSPAGYEQYF.